This TCR beta chain was captured in a study of post-analysis software for immune sequencing data. Study-wide context: Recorded subtypes: relapsing-remitting, secondary progressive, progressive-relapsing; some patients unannotated. General observations from the study: Controls showed significantly higher normalized Chao1 diversity than did multiple sclerosis patients. Patients carried roughly five TRBV segments more frequently than controls did, and TRBV5-6, TRBV5-1 and TRBV20-1 were among them. The authors found that F measure strongly co-clustered same-batch samples.

The CDR3 totals 13 residues. Comments on this clonotype: Antigen: not known. Compared with germline, one end of the junction differs, possibly owing to a read error.

cDNA libraries of TCR beta carried unique molecular identifiers. T cells numbering roughly 1 to 10 million yielded 500,000 to 550,000 cDNA molecules. TCRdb called the PCR reads again in MiXCR, with one record for every CDR3 protein. The repertoire holds roughly 730,000 distinct CDR3 sequences, with just under 30% as singletons. The V call is TRBV12-3 or TRBV12-4, the J call TRBJ2-5; TRBD2 aligns across 7 bases. This receptor was taken from a girl under 18 with multiple sclerosis. Sequencing was done on a sample of blood. Written as DNA, the CDR3 is TGTGCCGGCAGTTTGCGGGCTAGCGGCCCCCAGTACTTC. Translation: CAGSLRASGPQYF.